One T cell receptor (beta chain) is described in this entry. No antigen is known for it. Once obtained from cultured CD4+ T cells, the DNA was sequenced using the Oncomine TCR Beta short-read assay. Each CDR3 protein is one row after TCRdb ran MiXCR on the PCR reads. The data hold about 20,000 distinct CDR3 sequences, with more than 70% observed a single time. These data originate in a study of vaccination and CD4 T cells after COVID-19. Whole-study context: Convalescent donors were composed of six males and four females, of whom two were Hispanic. At a median approximately 71 days (range 14 to 241) after dose two, post-vaccine samples were obtained.

The CDR3 totals 14 residues. Germline loops: CDR1 LNHDA, CDR2 SQIVND (reference sequence). Trimming shortened V by 2 bases and J by 3 bases, and 8 bases separated the two germline ends. This sample's treatment: roughly nine-day PBMC culture with coronavirus spike peptide pools or control peptides (ViraFEST assay). Healthy volunteers who received the vaccine had not previously caught SARS-CoV-2, negative nucleocapsid antibody results before and after vaccination showed. Study results and caveats: Of the reactive clones in convalescent patients, a median approximately 89% showed up only post-vaccination.

The sample was CD4+ T cells from blood, cultured in vitro, taken after SARS-CoV-2 vaccination. The sequence derives from a human donor who received a COVID-19 vaccine. The J gene is TRBJ1-5, the V gene TRBV19; D is unclear. CDR3 DNA: TGTGCCAGTAGTATAACAGTCATCAATCAGCCCCAGCATTTT. This gives the protein CASSITVINQPQHF. Full variable domain (missing parts from reference TRBV19 and TRBJ1-5): DGGITQSPKYLFRKEGQNVTLSCEQNLNHDAMYWYRQDPGQGLRLIYYSQIVNDFQKGDIAEGYSVSREKKESFPLTVTSAQKNPTAFYLCASSITVINQPQHFGDGTRLSIL.